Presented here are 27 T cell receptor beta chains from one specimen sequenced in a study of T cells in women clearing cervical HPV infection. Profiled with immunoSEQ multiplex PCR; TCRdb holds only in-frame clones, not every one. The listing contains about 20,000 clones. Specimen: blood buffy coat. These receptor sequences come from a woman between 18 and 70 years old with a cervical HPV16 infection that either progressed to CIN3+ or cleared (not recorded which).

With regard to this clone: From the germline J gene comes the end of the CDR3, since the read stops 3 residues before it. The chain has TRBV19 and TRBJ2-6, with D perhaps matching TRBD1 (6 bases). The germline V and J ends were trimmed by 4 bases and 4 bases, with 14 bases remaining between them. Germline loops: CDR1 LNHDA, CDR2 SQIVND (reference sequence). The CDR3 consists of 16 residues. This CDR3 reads CASSNHRESGANVLTF. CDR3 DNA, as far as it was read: TGTGCCAGTAGTAATCACAGGGAGTCCGGGGCCAACGTC.

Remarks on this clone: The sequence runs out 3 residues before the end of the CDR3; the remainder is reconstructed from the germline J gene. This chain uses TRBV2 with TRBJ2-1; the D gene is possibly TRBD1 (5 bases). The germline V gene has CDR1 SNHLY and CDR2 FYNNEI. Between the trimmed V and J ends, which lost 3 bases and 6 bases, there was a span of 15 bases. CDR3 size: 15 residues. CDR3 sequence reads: CASSDLLWTRNEQFF. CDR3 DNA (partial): TGTGCCAGCAGTGATCTTCTATGGACACGCAATGAG.

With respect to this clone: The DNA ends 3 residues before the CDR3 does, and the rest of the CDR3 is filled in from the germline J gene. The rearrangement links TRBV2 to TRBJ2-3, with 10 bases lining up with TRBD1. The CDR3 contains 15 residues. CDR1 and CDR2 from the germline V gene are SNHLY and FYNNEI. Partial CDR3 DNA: TGTGCCAGCAGTGGTTTGGGACAGGGGACTCAGCCG. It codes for CASSGLGQGTQP. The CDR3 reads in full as CASSGLGQGTQPQYF.

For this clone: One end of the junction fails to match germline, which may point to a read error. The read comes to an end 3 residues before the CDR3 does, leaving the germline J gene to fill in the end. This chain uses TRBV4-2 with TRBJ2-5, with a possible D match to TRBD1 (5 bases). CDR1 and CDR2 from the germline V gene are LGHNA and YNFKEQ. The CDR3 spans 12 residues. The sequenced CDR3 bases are TGCGCCAGCAGCCAAAACAGGGAGACC. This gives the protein CASSQNRET. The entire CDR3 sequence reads CASSQNRETQYF.

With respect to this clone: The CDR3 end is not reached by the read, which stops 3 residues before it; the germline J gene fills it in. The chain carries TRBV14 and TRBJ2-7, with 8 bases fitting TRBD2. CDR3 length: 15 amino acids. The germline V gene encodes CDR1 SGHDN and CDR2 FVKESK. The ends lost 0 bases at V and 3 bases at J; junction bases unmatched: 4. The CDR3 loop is CASSQDPGTSYEQYF. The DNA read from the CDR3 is TGTGCCAGCAGCCAAGATCCCGGGACTAGCTACGAG.

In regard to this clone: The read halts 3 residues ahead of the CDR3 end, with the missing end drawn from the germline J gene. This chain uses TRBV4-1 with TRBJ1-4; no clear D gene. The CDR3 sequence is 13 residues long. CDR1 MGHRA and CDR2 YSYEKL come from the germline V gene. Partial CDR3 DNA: TGCGCCAGCAGCACATACGGGGTCGGGAAA. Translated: CASSTYGVGK. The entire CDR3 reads CASSTYGVGKLFF.

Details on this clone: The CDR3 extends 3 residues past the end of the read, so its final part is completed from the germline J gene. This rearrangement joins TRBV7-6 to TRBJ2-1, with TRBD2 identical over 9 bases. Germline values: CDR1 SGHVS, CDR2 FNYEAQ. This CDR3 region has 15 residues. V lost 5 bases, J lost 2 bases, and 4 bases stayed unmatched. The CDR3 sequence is CASSLSGGAYNEQFF. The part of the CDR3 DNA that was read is TGTGCCAGCAGCCTTAGCGGGGGAGCCTACAATGAG.

Partial CDR3 DNA: TGTGCCAGCAGTTTATCCCTCAGGGAGACC. Translating it yields CASSLSLRET. The whole CDR3 sequence reads CASSLSLRETQYF. The chain joins TRBV27 to TRBJ2-5; D not certain. The sequence runs out 3 residues before the end of the CDR3; the remainder is reconstructed from the germline J gene. The CDR3 totals 13 residues. Germline assignment: CDR1 MNHEY and CDR2 SMNVEV (reference sequence). Trimming removed 0 bases from V and 5 bases from J, with 7 bases in between.

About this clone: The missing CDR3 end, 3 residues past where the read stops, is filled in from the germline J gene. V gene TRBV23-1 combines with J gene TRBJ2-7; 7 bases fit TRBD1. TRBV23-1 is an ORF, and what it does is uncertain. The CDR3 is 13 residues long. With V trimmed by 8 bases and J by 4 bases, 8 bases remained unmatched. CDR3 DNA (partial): TGCGCCAGCGGGGGACAGAATTTATACGAG. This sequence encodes CASGGQNLYE. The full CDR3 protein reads CASGGQNLYEQYF.

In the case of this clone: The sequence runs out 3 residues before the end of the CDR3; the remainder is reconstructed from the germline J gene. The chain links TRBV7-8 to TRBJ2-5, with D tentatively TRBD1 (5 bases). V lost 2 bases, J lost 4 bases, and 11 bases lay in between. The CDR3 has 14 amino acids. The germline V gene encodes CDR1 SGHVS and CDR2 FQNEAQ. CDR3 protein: CASSLSPGLETQYF. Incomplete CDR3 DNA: TGTGCCAGCAGCTTAAGTCCAGGGTTAGAGACC.

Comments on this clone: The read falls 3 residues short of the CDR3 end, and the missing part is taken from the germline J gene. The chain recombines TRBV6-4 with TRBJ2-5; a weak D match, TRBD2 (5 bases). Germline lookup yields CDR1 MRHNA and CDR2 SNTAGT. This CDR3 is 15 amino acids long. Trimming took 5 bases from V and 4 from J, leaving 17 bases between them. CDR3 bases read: TGTGCCAGCAGTTTAGGACTTTCAAGGTCAGAGACC. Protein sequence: CASSLGLSRSET. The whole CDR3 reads CASSLGLSRSETQYF.

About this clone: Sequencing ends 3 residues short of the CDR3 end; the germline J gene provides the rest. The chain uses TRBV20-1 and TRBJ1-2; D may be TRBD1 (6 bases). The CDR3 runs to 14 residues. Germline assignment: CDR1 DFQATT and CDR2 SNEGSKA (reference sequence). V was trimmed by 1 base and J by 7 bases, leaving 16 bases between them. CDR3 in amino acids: CSARGGQGISGYTF. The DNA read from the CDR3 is TGCAGTGCTAGAGGGGGGCAGGGGATTAGTGGC.

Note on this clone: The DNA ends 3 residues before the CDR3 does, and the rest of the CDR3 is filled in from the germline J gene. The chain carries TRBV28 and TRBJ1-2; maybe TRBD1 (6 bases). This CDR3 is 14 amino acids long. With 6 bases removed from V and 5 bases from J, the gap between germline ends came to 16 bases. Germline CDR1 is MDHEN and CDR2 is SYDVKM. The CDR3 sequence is CASRPTGQLYGYTF. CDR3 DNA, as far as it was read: TGTGCCAGCAGACCCACAGGACAGCTTTATGGC.

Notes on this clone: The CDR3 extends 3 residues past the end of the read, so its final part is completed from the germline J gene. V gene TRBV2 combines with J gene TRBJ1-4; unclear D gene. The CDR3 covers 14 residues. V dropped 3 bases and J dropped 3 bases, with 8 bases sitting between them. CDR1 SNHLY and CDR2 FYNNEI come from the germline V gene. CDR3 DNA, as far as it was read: TGTGCCAGCAGTGACTTAAACTCTAATGAAAAA. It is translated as CASSDLNSNEK. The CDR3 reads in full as CASSDLNSNEKLFF.

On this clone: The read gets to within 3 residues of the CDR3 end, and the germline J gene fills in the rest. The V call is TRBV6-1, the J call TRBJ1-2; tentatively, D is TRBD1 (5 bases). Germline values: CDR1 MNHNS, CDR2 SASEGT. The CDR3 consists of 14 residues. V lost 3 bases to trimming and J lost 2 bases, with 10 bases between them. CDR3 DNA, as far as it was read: TGTGCCAGCAGTGACAGGGTACGGAACTATGGC. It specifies CASSDRVRNYG. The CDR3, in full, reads CASSDRVRNYGYTF.

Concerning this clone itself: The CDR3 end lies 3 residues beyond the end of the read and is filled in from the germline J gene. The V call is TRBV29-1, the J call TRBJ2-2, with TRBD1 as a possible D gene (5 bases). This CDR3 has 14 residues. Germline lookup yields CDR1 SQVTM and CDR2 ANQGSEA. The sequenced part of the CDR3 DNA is TGCAGCGTCGGTACAGGCATCCCGACTGAAAAG. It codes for CSVGTGIPTEK. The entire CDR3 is CSVGTGIPTEKLFF.

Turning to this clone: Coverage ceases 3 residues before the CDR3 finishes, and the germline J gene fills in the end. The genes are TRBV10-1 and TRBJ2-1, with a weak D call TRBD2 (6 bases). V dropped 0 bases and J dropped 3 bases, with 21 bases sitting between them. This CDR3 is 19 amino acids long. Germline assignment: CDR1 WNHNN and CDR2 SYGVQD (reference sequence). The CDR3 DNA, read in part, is TGCGCCAGCAGTGAGTCGACGAGCCTGCGGGATTCTGGCTACAATGAG. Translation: CASSESTSLRDSGYNE. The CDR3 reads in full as CASSESTSLRDSGYNEQFF.

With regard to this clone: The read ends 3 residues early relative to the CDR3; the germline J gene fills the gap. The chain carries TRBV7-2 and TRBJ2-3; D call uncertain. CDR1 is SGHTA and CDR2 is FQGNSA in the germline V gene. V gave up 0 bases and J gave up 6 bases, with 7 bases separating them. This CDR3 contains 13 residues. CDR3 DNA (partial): TGTGCCAGCAGCTTAGCCCCGGGTGATACG. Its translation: CASSLAPGDT. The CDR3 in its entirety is CASSLAPGDTQYF.

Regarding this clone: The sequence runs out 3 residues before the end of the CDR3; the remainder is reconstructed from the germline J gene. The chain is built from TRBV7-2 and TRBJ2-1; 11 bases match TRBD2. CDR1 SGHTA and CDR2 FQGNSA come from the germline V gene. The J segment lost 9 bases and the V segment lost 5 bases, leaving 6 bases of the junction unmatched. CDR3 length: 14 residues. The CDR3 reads CASSGSGGAVEQFF. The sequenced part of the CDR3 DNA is TGTGCCAGCAGCGGTAGCGGGGGGGCTGTTGAG.

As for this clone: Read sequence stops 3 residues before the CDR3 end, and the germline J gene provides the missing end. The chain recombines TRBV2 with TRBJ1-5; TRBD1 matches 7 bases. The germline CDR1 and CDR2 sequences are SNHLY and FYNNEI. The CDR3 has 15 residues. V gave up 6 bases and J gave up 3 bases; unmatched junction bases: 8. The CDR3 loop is CASRDRAGNNQPQHF. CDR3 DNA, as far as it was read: TGTGCCAGCAGAGACAGGGCCGGGAACAATCAGCCC.

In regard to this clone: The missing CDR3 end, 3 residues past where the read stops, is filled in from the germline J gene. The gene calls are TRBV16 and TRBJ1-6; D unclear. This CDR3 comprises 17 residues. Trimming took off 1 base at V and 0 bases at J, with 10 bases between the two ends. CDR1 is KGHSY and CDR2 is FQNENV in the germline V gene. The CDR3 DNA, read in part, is TGTGCCAGCAGCCAATTGGGCAGGAGCTCCTATAATTCACCC. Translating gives CASSQLGRSSYNSP. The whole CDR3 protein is CASSQLGRSSYNSPLHF.

CDR3 sequence reads: CASRETSGGGETQYF. The part of the CDR3 DNA that was read is TGTGCCAGCAGGGAGACTAGCGGGGGTGGGGAGACC. The chain employs TRBV2 and TRBJ2-5; TRBD2 agrees at 12 bases. The read falls 3 residues short of the CDR3 end, and the missing part is taken from the germline J gene. The germline V gene has CDR1 SNHLY and CDR2 FYNNEI. The junction had 7 bases not matched to a gene; V was cut back by 6 bases and J by 5 bases. The CDR3 runs to 15 residues.

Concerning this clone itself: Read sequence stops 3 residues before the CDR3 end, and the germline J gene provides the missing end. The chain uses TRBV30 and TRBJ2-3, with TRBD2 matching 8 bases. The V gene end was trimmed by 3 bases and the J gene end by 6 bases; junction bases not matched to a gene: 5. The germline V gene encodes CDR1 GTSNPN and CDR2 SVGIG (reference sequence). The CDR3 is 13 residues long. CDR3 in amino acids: CAWSFTGGDTQYF. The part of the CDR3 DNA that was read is TGTGCCTGGAGCTTTACGGGGGGGGATACG. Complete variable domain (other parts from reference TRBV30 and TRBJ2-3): SQTIHQWPATLVQPVGSPLSLECTVEGTSNPNLYWYRQAAGRGLQLLFYSVGIGQISSEVPQNLSASRPQDRQFILSSKKLLLSDSGFYLCAWSFTGGDTQYFGPGTRLTVL.

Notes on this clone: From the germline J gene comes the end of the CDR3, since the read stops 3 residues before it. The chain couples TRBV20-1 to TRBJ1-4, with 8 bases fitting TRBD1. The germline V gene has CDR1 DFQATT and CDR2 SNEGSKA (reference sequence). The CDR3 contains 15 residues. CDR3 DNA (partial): TGCAGTGCTAGACAGACAGGGGCGGATAATTCACCA. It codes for CSARQTGADNSP. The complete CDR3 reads CSARQTGADNSPLFF.

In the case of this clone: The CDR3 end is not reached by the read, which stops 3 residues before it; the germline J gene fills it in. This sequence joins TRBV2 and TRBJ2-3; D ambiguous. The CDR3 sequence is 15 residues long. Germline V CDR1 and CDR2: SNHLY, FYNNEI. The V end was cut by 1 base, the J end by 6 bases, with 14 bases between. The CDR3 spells CASSEGAGFPDTQYF. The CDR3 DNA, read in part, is TGTGCCAGCAGTGAAGGGGCTGGGTTTCCGGATACG.

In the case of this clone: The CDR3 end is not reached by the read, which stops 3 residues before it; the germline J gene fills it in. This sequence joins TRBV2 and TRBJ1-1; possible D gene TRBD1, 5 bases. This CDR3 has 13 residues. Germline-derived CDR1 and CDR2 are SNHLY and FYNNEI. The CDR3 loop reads CASSPRGRGSAFF. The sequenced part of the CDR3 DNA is TGTGCCAGCAGTCCCCGGGGCCGGGGGTCA.

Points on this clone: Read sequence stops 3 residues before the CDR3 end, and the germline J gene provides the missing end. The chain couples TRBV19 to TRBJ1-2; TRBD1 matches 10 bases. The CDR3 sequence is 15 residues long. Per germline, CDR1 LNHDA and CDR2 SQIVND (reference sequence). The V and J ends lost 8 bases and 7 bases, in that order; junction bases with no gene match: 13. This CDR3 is CASSRTGTGDRGYTF. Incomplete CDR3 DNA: TGTGCCAGTTCCCGCACCGGGACAGGGGATCGTGGC.